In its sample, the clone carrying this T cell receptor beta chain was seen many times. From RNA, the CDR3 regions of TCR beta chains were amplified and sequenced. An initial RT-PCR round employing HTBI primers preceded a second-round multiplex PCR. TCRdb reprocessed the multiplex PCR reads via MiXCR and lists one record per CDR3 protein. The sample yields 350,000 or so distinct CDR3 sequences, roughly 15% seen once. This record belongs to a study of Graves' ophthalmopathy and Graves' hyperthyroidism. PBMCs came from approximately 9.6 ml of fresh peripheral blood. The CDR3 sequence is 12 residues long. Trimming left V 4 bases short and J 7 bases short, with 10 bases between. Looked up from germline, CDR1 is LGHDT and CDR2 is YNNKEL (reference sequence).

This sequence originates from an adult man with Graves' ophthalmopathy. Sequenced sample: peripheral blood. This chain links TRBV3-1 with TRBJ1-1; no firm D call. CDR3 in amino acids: CASSPSGYEAFF. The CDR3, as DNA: TGTGCCAGCAGCCCGAGTGGGTATGAAGCTTTCTTT.